One and the same sample provided the 18 T cell receptor beta chains below, sequenced in a study of control samples from healthy donors and cancer patients. Clones were sequenced by immunoSEQ multiplex PCR, and TCRdb holds only the in-frame ones, with some missing. The sample has about 52,000 clones, over 85% seen once. What was sequenced was blood. These TCRs come from a man aged 25 to 40 in good health.

The chain recombines TRBV13 with TRBJ2-5; D is perhaps TRBD1 or TRBD2 (5 bases each). The CDR3 extends over 15 amino acids. The V end lost 5 bases, the J end lost 6 bases, and 19 bases lay between the germline ends. Germline V gene sequence: CDR1 PRHDT, CDR2 FYEKMQ (reference sequence). The CDR3 is CASSTAPGPQQTQYF. Written as DNA, the CDR3 is TGTGCCAGCAGCACCGCCCCGGGACCGCAGCAGACCCAGTACTTC.

This clone is a singleton in its sample. This chain links TRBV28 with TRBJ2-5; D may correspond to TRBD1 or TRBD2 (6 bases each). The CDR3 sequence is 14 residues long. Trimming left V 6 bases short and J 5 bases short, with 16 bases between. Per germline, CDR1 MDHEN and CDR2 SYDVKM. The chain's CDR3 is CASRWSGGLETQYF. DNA for the CDR3: TGTGCCAGCAGGTGGTCCGGGGGCCTGGAGACCCAGTACTTC. Full variable domain (rest looked up from reference TRBV28 and TRBJ2-5): DVKVTQSSRYLVKRTGEKVFLECVQDMDHENMFWYRQDPGLGLRLIYFSYDVKMKEKGDIPEGYSVSREKKERFSLILESASTNQTSMYLCASRWSGGLETQYFGPGTRLLVL.

This clone was recorded a few times. This chain joins TRBV21-1 and TRBJ1-2. TRBV21-1 is recorded as a pseudogene. This CDR3 has 15 residues. The CDR3 is CASSKIPRGSVGYTF. CDR3 nucleotide sequence: TGTGCCAGCAGCAAAATTCCGCGAGGTTCTGTCGGCTACACCTTC.

The V and J genes are TRBV7-8 and TRBJ2-5; D unresolved. The CDR3 covers 12 residues. Germline CDR1 SGHVS, CDR2 FQNEAQ. Deletions cut 5 bases from V and 0 bases from J, with 4 bases between. The CDR3 DNA sequence: TGTGCCAGCAGCCAGCACCAAGAGACCCAGTACTTC. It is translated as CASSQHQETQYF.

The count of this clone is one. The rearrangement links TRBV25-1 to TRBJ2-7; TRBD2 might be the D (7 bases). The CDR3 spans 11 residues. Germline V CDR1 and CDR2: MGHDK, SYGVNS. V was cut by 5 bases and J by 6 bases, with 8 bases left in between. This CDR3 is CASSRGGEQYF. The CDR3 DNA reads as TGTGCCAGCAGTAGGGGGGGCGAGCAGTACTTC.

This sequence joins TRBV5-3 and TRBJ2-5, with 7 bases lining up with TRBD1. Being an ORF, TRBV5-3 has a function that is uncertain. V shed 6 bases, J shed 3 bases, and the junction held 5 bases outside the gene matches. The CDR3 runs 13 residues. The chain's CDR3 is CARIRTGEETQYF. CDR3 nucleotides: TGTGCCAGAATCAGAACAGGGGAAGAGACCCAGTACTTC.

The rearrangement joins TRBV19 to TRBJ2-1; D possibly corresponds to TRBD2 (6 bases). The V gene lost 7 bases and the J gene lost 4 bases, with 8 bases spanning the gap. CDR1 is LNHDA and CDR2 is SQIVND in the germline V gene (reference sequence). The CDR3 is 12 amino acids. This CDR3 is CASTGLYNEQFF. CDR3 DNA: TGTGCCAGTACGGGACTTTACAATGAGCAGTTCTTC.

The chain joins TRBV3-1 (or the pseudogene TRBV3-2) to TRBJ1-6; D is perhaps TRBD1 (6 bases). V lost 1 base, J lost 9 bases, and 10 bases lay in between. CDR1 and CDR2 from the germline V gene are LGHDT and YNNKEL (reference sequence). The CDR3 has 14 amino acids. CDR3: CASSQGRGGSPLHF. The CDR3 DNA reads as TGTGCCAGCAGCCAAGGCAGGGGAGGTTCACCCCTCCACTTT.

This clone has more than one count but fewer than ten. The CDR3 sequence is CASSSTGTDTQYF. The CDR3 bases are TGTGCCAGCAGTTCAACCGGGACAGATACGCAGTATTTT. The chain uses TRBV12-3 or TRBV12-4 and TRBJ2-3; D gene ambiguous. The germline V and J ends were trimmed by 4 bases and 3 bases, with 8 bases remaining between them. The CDR3 consists of 13 residues.

V usage is TRBV4-1 and J usage is TRBJ2-7, with TRBD2 identical over 8 bases. The germline gives CDR1 MGHRA, CDR2 YSYEKL. Germline trimming cut 4 bases from V and 1 base from J; bases unmatched to any gene: 6. CDR3 length: 15 residues. The CDR3 DNA reads TGCGCCAGCAGCCCTACTGCGGGGGGTTCCTACGAGCAGTACTTC. This gives the protein CASSPTAGGSYEQYF.

The gene calls are TRBV14 and TRBJ2-5, with D unresolved. The CDR3 extends over 13 amino acids. Germline CDR1 and CDR2: SGHDN and FVKESK. Trimming stripped 2 bases from V and 1 base from J, with 5 bases between. The CDR3 loop reads CASSQFLQETQYF. The CDR3 bases are TGTGCCAGCAGCCAATTCCTCCAAGAGACCCAGTACTTC.

The chain has TRBV7-9 and TRBJ1-1; the D is unclear. Trimming stripped 5 bases from V and 7 bases from J, with 17 bases between. The germline CDR1 and CDR2 sequences are SEHNR and FQNEAQ (reference sequence). The CDR3 has 14 amino acids. The CDR3 DNA is TGTGCCAGCAGCCGAGAACAGCGAGGGCTTGAAGCTTTCTTT. Amino acid sequence: CASSREQRGLEAFF.

The chain combines TRBV30 with TRBJ2-1, with TRBD2 as a possible D gene (5 bases). The CDR3 is 14 amino acids. Between the trimmed V and J ends, which lost 3 bases and 5 bases, there was a span of 14 bases. CDR1 is GTSNPN, CDR2 SVGIG, per germline (reference sequence). CDR3 sequence: CAWRRDYANNEQFF. CDR3 nucleotides: TGTGCCTGGAGACGGGATTATGCAAACAATGAGCAGTTCTTC.

This rearrangement joins TRBV11-3 to TRBJ2-1, with D perhaps TRBD1 or TRBD2 (5 bases each). Germline CDR1 and CDR2: SGHNT and YENEEA. The CDR3 length is 15 residues. With 1 base removed from V and 4 bases from J, the gap between germline ends came to 11 bases. CDR3 nucleotide sequence: TGTGCCAGCAGCTTAGGGGGGATAGGGTACAATGAGCAGTTCTTC. Translated, it gives CASSLGGIGYNEQFF.

The chain has TRBV6-2 or TRBV6-3 and TRBJ1-2; TRBD1 might be the D (5 bases). This CDR3 comprises 13 residues. The V end was cut by 4 bases, the J end by 4 bases, with 10 bases between. Per germline, CDR1 MNHEY and CDR2 SVGEGT. The CDR3 here is CASSSGFVYGYTF. The CDR3 DNA reads TGTGCCAGCAGTTCAGGGTTCGTCTATGGCTACACCTTC.

The chain recombines TRBV29-1 with TRBJ1-1; TRBD1 aligns across 7 bases. CDR3 length: 12 amino acids. In germline, CDR1 is SQVTM, CDR2 ANQGSEA. Trimming took 6 bases from V and 4 from J; bases not matched to a gene: 5. Written as DNA, the CDR3 is TGCAGCGTGCGCGCAGGGGGCACTGAAGCTTTCTTT. The encoded protein is CSVRAGGTEAFF.

CDR3 in amino acids: CASSSHRLAGGPCARFVAKNIQYF. The CDR3 coding sequence is TGTGCCAGCAGCAGTCACAGACTAGCGGGAGGGCCTTGTGCGAGGTTTGTGGCCAAAAACATTCAGTACTTC. The chain carries TRBV21-1 and TRBJ2-4; TRBD2 is taken as the D call from the table, unchecked against the DNA. TRBV21-1 is given as a pseudogene. The CDR3 runs 24 residues.

The rearrangement uses TRBV7-3 and TRBJ2-2; a possible D gene is TRBD1 (5 bases). Germline V CDR1 and CDR2: SGHTA, FQGTGA. The CDR3 has 16 amino acids. V was cut by 5 bases and J by 0 bases, with 13 bases left in between. The CDR3 DNA reads as TGTGCCAGCAGCCCGACGGACACTGCGAACACCGGGGAGCTGTTTTTT. This encodes CASSPTDTANTGELFF.